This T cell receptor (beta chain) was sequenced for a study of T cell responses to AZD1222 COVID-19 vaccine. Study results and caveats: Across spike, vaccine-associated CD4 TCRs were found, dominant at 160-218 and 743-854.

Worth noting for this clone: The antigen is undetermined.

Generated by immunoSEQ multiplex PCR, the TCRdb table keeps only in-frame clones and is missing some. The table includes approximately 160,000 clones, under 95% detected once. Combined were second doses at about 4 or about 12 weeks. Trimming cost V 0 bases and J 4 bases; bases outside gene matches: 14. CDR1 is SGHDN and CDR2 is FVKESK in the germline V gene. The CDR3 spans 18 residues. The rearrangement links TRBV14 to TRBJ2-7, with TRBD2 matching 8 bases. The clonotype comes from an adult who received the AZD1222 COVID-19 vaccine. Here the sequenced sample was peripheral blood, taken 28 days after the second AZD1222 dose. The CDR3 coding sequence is TGTGCCAGCAGCCAAGATTGGGGCCGGACTAGCCTGACGTACGAGCAGTACTTC. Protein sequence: CASSQDWGRTSLTYEQYF.